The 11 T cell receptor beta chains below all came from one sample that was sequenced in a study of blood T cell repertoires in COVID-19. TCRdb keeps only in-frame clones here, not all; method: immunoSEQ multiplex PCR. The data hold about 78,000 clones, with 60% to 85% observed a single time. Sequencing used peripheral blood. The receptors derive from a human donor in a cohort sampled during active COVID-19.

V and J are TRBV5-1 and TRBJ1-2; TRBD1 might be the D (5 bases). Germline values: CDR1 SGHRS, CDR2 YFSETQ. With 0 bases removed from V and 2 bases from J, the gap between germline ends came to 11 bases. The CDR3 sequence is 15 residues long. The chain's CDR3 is CASSLGRGNNYGYTF. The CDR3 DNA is TGCGCCAGCAGCTTGGGTCGGGGGAACAACTATGGCTACACCTTC.

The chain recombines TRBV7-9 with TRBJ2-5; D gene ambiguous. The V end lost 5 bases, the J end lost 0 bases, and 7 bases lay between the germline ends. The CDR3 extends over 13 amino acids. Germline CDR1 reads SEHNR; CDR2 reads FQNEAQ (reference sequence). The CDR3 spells CASSPPDQETQYF. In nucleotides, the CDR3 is TGTGCCAGCAGCCCGCCGGACCAAGAGACCCAGTACTTC.

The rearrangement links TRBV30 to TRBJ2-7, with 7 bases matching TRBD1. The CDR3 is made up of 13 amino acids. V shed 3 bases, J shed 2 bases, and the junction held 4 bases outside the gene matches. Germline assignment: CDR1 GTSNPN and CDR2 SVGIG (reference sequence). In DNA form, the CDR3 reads TGTGCCTGGAGCCCGGGACAGACCTACGAGCAGTACTTC. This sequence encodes CAWSPGQTYEQYF.

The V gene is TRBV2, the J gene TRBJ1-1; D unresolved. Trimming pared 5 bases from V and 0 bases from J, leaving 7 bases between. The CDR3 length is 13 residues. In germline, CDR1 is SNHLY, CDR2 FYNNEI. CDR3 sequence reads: CASSNRVNTEAFF. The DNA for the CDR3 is TGTGCCAGCAGTAACAGAGTGAACACTGAAGCTTTCTTT.

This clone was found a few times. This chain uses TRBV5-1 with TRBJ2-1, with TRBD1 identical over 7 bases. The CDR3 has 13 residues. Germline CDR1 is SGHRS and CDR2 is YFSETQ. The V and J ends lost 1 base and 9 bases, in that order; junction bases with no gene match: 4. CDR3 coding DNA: TGCGCCAGCAGCTTGCAGGGGGTGGGTGAGCAGTTCTTC. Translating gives CASSLQGVGEQFF. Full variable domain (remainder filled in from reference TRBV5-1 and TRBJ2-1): KAGVTQTPRYLIKTRGQQVTLSCSPISGHRSVSWYQQTPGQGLQFLFEYFSETQRNKGNFPGRFSGRQFSNSRSEMNVSTLELGDSALYLCASSLQGVGEQFFGPGTRLTVL.

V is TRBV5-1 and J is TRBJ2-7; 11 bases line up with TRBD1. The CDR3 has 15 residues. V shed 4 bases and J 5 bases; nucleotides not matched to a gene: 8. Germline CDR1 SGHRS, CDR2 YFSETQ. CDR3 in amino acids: CASSIGTGGLDEQYF. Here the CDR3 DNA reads TGCGCCAGCAGCATCGGGACAGGGGGATTGGACGAGCAGTACTTC.

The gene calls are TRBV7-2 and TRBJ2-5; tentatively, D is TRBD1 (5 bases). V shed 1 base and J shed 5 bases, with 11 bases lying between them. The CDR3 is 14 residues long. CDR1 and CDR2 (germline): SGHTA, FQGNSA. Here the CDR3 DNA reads TGTGCCAGCAGCTTAGACGCAGGGCAGGAGACCCAGTACTTC. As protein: CASSLDAGQETQYF.

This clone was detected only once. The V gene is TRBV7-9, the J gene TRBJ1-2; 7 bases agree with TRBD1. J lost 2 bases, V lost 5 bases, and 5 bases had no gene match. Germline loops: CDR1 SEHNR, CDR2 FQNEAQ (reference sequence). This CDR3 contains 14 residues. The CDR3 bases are TGTGCCAGCAGCCCCCCGGGACAGAACTATGGCTACACCTTC. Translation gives CASSPPGQNYGYTF.

The DNA for the CDR3 is TGTGCCAGCAGTTTGAGCGGGGGTTACGAGCAGTACTTC. This gives the protein CASSLSGGYEQYF. The chain employs TRBV12-3 or TRBV12-4 and TRBJ2-7; 8 nucleotides match TRBD2. The CDR3 spans 13 residues. V lost 3 bases, J lost 4 bases, and 2 bases stayed unmatched.

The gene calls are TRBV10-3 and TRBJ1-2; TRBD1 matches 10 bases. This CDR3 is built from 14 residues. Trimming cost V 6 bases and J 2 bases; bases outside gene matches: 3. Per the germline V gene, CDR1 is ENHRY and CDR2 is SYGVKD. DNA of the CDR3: TGTGCCATCAGGCGGACAGGGGGGAACTATGGCTACACCTTC. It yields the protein CAIRRTGGNYGYTF.

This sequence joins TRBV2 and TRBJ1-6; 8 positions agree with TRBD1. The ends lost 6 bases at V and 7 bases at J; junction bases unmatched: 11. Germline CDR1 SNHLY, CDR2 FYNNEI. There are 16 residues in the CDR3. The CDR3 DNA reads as TGTGCCAGCAGCTCCGGTCAGGGGGCACGGAATTCACCCCTCCACTTT. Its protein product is CASSSGQGARNSPLHF.